This TCR beta chain is drawn from a study of T cell responses to AZD1222 COVID-19 vaccine. Study conclusions and caveats: Clonal diversity was possibly underestimated, and the donors were mostly white British, with more females. Spike as a whole was targeted by vaccine-associated CD4 TCRs, dominant at 160-218 and 743-854.

Note on this clone: The antigen is not known.

Sequencing was performed with immunoSEQ multiplex PCR; in TCRdb, only in-frame clones are kept and a portion is missing. The sample lists about 92,000 clones; 86% were seen once. Germline V gene lookup returns CDR1 SGHRS and CDR2 YFSETQ. Between the trimmed V and J ends, which lost 5 bases and 3 bases, there was a span of 12 bases. The length of the CDR3 is 13 residues. The sequenced sample was peripheral blood, obtained on day 0 of AZD1222 vaccination. The receptor comes from an adult in good health. The gene calls are TRBV5-1 and TRBJ2-7; TRBD2 is a possible D gene (5 bases). In DNA, the CDR3 is TGCGCCAGCAGTGACGGACTTAACTACGAGCAGTACTTC. Its protein product is CASSDGLNYEQYF.